This entry lists 14 T cell receptor beta chains sequenced from one sample in a study of blood T cell repertoires in COVID-19. TCRdb's table, derived via immunoSEQ multiplex PCR, lists solely in-frame clones and lacks some. The repertoire has over 250,000 clones, 85% to 90% of them found once; the top ten carry roughly 2.3%. Material for sequencing was PBMCs or T cells enriched from blood (not recorded which). Every receptor here comes from a woman aged 18-29 years who had recovered from COVID-19.

This clone was counted once. The chain combines TRBV20-1 with TRBJ1-1; 7 nucleotides align to TRBD1. The length of the CDR3 is 14 residues. The J segment lost 2 bases and the V segment lost 3 bases, leaving 6 bases of the junction unmatched. Germline CDR1 DFQATT, CDR2 SNEGSKA (reference sequence). The CDR3 region is CSASTGQTNTEAFF. DNA of the CDR3: TGCAGTGCTAGTACGGGACAGACTAACACTGAAGCTTTCTTT.

The chain combines TRBV5-1 with TRBJ1-1, with D unresolved. The germline CDR1 and CDR2 sequences are SGHRS and YFSETQ. The CDR3 consists of 15 residues. V lost 4 bases, J lost 0 bases, and 13 bases lay in between. The CDR3 spells CASSPGEGMNTEAFF. The CDR3 DNA reads as TGCGCCAGCAGCCCCGGGGAAGGGATGAACACTGAAGCTTTCTTT.

This clone was recorded once. This chain connects TRBV2 to TRBJ1-2; 10 bases fit TRBD1. The CDR3 is made up of 16 amino acids. Germline V CDR1 and CDR2: SNHLY, FYNNEI. The V and J ends lost 7 bases and 7 bases, in that order; junction bases with no gene match: 15. CDR3: CASTASGTGVYLGYTF. The CDR3 DNA is TGTGCCAGCACTGCATCCGGGACAGGGGTTTACCTTGGCTACACCTTC.

The gene calls are TRBV9 and TRBJ2-1; TRBD2 matches 13 bases. The CDR3 runs 16 residues. With 1 base clipped from V and 6 bases from J, the junction kept 4 bases outside the gene matches. The germline V gene encodes CDR1 SGDLS and CDR2 YYNGEE. The CDR3 nucleotides are TGTGCCAGCAGCGTAACTAGCGGGGGGGTACCCAATGAGCAGTTCTTC. This encodes CASSVTSGGVPNEQFF.

This rearrangement joins TRBV24-1 to TRBJ2-5; TRBD1 matches 7 bases. Trimming took 4 bases from V and 5 from J; bases not matched to a gene: 18. CDR1 is KGHDR, CDR2 SFDVKD, per germline. The CDR3 runs 18 residues. Here the CDR3 reads CATSDTSGQLKKGETQYF. The CDR3 DNA follows: TGTGCCACCAGTGACACGTCGGGACAGCTAAAAAAGGGGGAGACCCAGTACTTC.

This chain connects TRBV5-1 to TRBJ2-5, with D unclear. V gave up 4 bases and J gave up 1 base, with 11 bases separating them. The CDR3 spans 14 residues. Per germline, CDR1 SGHRS and CDR2 YFSETQ. CDR3 protein: CASSPLDFQETQYF. The CDR3 DNA reads as TGCGCCAGCAGCCCCCTCGACTTCCAAGAGACCCAGTACTTC.

The chain uses TRBV5-1 and TRBJ2-7, with 7 nucleotides matching TRBD1. The CDR3 is made up of 14 amino acids. V gave up 2 bases and J gave up 6 bases; unmatched junction bases: 8. Germline CDR1 and CDR2: SGHRS and YFSETQ. CDR3 nucleotide sequence: TGCGCCAGCAGCTTAACCGGGACAGAGTTCGAGCAGTACTTC. It codes for CASSLTGTEFEQYF.

This chain connects TRBV5-1 to TRBJ2-5, with TRBD2 matching over 9 bases. The V and J ends lost 6 bases and 2 bases, in that order; junction bases with no gene match: 5. This CDR3 region has 14 residues. CDR1 is SGHRS, CDR2 YFSETQ, per germline. Here the CDR3 DNA reads TGCGCCAGCACCGGACTAGCGAGACAAGAGACCCAGTACTTC. It encodes CASTGLARQETQYF.

V gene TRBV5-1 combines with J gene TRBJ2-1; weak D call: TRBD1 (5 bases). The ends were cut back, 0 bases at V and 2 bases at J, with 9 bases in the middle. The CDR3 loop spans 15 amino acids. The germline V gene encodes CDR1 SGHRS and CDR2 YFSETQ. CDR3 DNA sequence: TGCGCCAGCAGCTTGGCCACAGGAACCTACAATGAGCAGTTCTTC. Its translation is CASSLATGTYNEQFF.

V is TRBV9 and J is TRBJ1-6; 7 bases are a match to TRBD1. The CDR3 covers 15 residues. With V trimmed by 4 bases and J by 6 bases, 7 bases remained unmatched. Germline V gene data show CDR1 as SGDLS and CDR2 as YYNGEE. DNA for the CDR3: TGTGCCAGCAGCTCCCGGACAGGCTCTAATTCACCCCTCCACTTT. Protein sequence: CASSSRTGSNSPLHF.

J is TRBJ2-7 and V is TRBV27, with 9 bases lining up with TRBD1. V lost 6 bases, J lost 3 bases, and 6 bases stayed unmatched. The V gene's germline CDR1 is MNHEY and CDR2 SMNVEV (reference sequence). There are 14 residues in the CDR3. The CDR3 sequence: CASSPAGQGYEQYF. The CDR3 coding sequence is TGTGCCAGCAGCCCCGCGGGACAGGGCTACGAGCAGTACTTC.

The rearrangement uses TRBV6-5 and TRBJ1-5; 9 nucleotides agree with TRBD1. The J segment lost 1 base and the V segment lost 8 bases, leaving 3 bases of the junction unmatched. CDR1 and CDR2 (germline): MNHEY, SVGAGI. The length of the CDR3 is 14 residues. In nucleotides, the CDR3 is TGTGCCAGCTGGGACAGGGTCAGCAATCAGCCCCAGCATTTT. Amino acids: CASWDRVSNQPQHF.

The V gene is TRBV4-1, the J gene TRBJ2-7, with TRBD2 identical over 8 bases. The V gene end was trimmed by 1 base and the J gene end by 5 bases; junction bases not matched to a gene: 1. Germline lookup yields CDR1 MGHRA and CDR2 YSYEKL. The CDR3 extends over 13 amino acids. CDR3 in amino acids: CASSQAGGDEQYF. The CDR3 bases are TGCGCCAGCAGCCAAGCGGGAGGGGACGAGCAGTACTTC.

This chain links TRBV28 with TRBJ2-5; D is uncertain. The CDR3 is 13 residues long. CDR1 and CDR2 (germline): MDHEN, SYDVKM. Trimming stripped 3 bases from V and 1 base from J, with 6 bases between. CDR3 protein: CASSFHSQETQYF. DNA for the CDR3: TGTGCCAGCAGTTTTCATAGCCAAGAGACCCAGTACTTC.